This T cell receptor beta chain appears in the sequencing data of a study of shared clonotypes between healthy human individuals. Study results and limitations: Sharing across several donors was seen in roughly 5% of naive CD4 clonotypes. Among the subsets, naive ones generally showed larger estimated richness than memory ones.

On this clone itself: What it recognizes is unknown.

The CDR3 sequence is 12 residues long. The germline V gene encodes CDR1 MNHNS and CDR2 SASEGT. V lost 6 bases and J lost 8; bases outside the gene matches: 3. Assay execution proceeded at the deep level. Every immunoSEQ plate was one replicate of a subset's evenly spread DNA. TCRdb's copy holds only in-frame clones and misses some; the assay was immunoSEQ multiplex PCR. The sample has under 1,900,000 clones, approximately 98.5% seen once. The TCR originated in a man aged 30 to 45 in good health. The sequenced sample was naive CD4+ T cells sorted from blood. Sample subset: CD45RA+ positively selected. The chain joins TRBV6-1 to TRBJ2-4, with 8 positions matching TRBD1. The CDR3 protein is CASRTGGDIQYF. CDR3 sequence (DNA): TGTGCCAGCAGAACAGGGGGAGACATTCAGTACTTC.